This entry features one T cell receptor beta chain sequence. The method was immunoSEQ multiplex PCR; TCRdb's version includes in-frame clones alone and lacks a portion of them. The sample contains 600,000 or so clones, about 95% of which appear only once. Naive CD8 isolation took CD45RO-negative cells positively selected for CCR7 and excluded terminally differentiated effector memory CD45RA+ cells. The germline V gene has CDR1 MNHNS and CDR2 SASEGT. This CDR3 is 12 amino acids long. Deletions cut 7 bases from V and 2 bases from J, with 8 bases between. This sample was taken from a study of shared clonotypes between healthy human individuals.

Sequenced material: naive CD8+ T cells sorted from blood. The source is a woman aged 25 to 45 in good health. The chain uses TRBV6-1 and TRBJ1-2; no firm D call. This chain's CDR3 is CASMQDNYGYTF. The CDR3 DNA reads as TGTGCCAGCATGCAGGACAACTATGGCTACACCTTC.